This T cell receptor (beta chain) was found in a study of human T cells and chemical hapten exposure. For the study at large: Patch tests put 0.01% DPC on the upper back, read at 6 days. Small pooled library volume differences mainly caused per-sample TCR yield variation.

This clonotype was counted between two and nine times. The antigen is unknown. This sample's time point: patch test 1, 2 weeks after DPC sensitization. Treatment in this sample: therapeutic diphenylcyclopropenone sensitization with weekly scalp DPC. Venepuncture was done earlier than the placement of each patch test. The CDR3 totals 15 residues. The junction had 9 bases not matched to a gene; V was cut back by 5 bases and J by 6 bases. Germline assignment: CDR1 MNHEY and CDR2 SMNVEV (reference sequence). Study-wide results and caveats: Relative to controls, expanded TCRs formed significantly more large CDR3 similarity clusters.

TCRdb processed the RACE reads anew with MiXCR; each CDR3 protein has one entry. The table records about 120,000 distinct CDR3 sequences, approximately 14% of them present only once. The sequencing used whole blood, collected in connection with sensitization to the hapten diphenylcyclopropenone (DPC). This rearrangement joins TRBV27 to TRBJ1-4, with 7 bases that match TRBD1. The receptor's source is a man between 18 and 29 years old with alopecia areata. Some clones in this sample may be carry-over from other donors' samples. DNA for the CDR3: TGTGCCAGCAGTAGACTTCAGGGGGTGTATGAAAAACTGTTTTTT. It yields the protein CASSRLQGVYEKLFF.